This T cell receptor (beta chain) stems from a study of blood T cell repertoires in COVID-19. Turning to the study itself: The United States, Italy and Spain were the sources of the acute and convalescent COVID-19 samples. T cells, B-cell-depleted T cells, or PBMCs provided the cDNA or gDNA that served as material.

The germline V and J ends were trimmed by 6 bases and 2 bases, with 10 bases remaining between them. CDR1 SNHLY and CDR2 FYNNEI come from the germline V gene. This CDR3 has 13 amino acids. Source study methods: Reference gene primers were amplified, and this amplification served to estimate nucleated cell counts. This table comes from immunoSEQ multiplex PCR, and its TCRdb copy is limited to in-frame clones, with some not included. V and J calls and clone size follow that table, whereas D and trimming were derived from the DNA. The table records about 220,000 clones, roughly 87% of them present only once.

This TCR derives from a man between 35 and 55 years old with active or convalescent COVID-19. This rearrangement joins TRBV2 to TRBJ1-1; no clear D. The sequencing input was peripheral blood. CDR3 nucleotide sequence: TGTGCCAGCAGAAGCGCTCCCAACACTGAAGCTTTCTTT. Translation: CASRSAPNTEAFF.